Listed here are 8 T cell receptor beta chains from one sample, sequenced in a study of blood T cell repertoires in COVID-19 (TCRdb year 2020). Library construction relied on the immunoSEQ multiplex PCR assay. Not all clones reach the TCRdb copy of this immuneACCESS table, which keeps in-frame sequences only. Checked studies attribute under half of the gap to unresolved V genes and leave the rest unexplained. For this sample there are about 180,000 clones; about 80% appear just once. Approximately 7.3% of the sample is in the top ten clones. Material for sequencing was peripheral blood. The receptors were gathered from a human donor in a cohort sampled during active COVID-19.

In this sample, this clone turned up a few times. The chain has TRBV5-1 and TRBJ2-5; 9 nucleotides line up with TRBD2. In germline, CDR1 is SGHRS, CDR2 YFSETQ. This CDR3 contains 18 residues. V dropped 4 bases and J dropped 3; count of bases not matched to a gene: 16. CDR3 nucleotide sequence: TGCGCCAGCAGCAAGGAGTATTTGAGCGGGGGGCGGGAAGAGACCCAGTACTTC. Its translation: CASSKEYLSGGREETQYF.

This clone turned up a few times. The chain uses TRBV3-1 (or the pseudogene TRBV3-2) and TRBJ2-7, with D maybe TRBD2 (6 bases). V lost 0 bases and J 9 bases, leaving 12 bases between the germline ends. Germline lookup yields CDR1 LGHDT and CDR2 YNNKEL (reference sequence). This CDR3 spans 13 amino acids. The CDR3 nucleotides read TGTGCCAGCAGCCAAGATAGCCTAGCGAGGCAGTACTTC. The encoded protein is CASSQDSLARQYF.

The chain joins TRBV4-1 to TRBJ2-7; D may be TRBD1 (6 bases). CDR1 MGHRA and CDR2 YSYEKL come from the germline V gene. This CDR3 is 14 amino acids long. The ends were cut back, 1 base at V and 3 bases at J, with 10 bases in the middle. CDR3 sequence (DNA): TGCGCCAGCAGCCAAGGGACAGAAGTCTACGAGCAGTACTTC. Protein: CASSQGTEVYEQYF.

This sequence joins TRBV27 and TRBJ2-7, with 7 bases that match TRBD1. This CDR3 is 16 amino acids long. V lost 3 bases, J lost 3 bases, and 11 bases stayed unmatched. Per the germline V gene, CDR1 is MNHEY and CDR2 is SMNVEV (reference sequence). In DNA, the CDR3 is TGTGCCAGCAGTTTTCGGACAGGAAATACCTACTACGAGCAGTACTTC. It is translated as CASSFRTGNTYYEQYF.

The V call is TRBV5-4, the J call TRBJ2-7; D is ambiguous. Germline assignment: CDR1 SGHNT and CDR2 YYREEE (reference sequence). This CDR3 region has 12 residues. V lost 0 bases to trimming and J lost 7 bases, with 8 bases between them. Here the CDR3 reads CASSLAGSEQYF. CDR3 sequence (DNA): TGTGCCAGCAGCTTGGCCGGGTCTGAGCAGTACTTC.

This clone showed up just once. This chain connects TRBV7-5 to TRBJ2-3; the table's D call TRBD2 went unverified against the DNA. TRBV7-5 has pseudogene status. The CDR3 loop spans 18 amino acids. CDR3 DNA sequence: TGTGTCAGAAGCTTATTTCTGCCTAGCGGGGGTTCCACAGATACGCAGTATTTT. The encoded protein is CVRSLFLPSGGSTDTQYF.

Here the CDR3 reads CASRPGQGSWPQHF. The CDR3 coding sequence is TGTGCCAGTAGGCCGGGACAGGGGTCTTGGCCCCAGCATTTT. The gene calls are TRBV19 and TRBJ1-5; 10 positions match TRBD1. The V segment lost 6 bases and the J segment 9 bases; nucleotides outside the gene matches: 8. Germline assignment: CDR1 LNHDA and CDR2 SQIVND (reference sequence). The CDR3 is made up of 14 amino acids.

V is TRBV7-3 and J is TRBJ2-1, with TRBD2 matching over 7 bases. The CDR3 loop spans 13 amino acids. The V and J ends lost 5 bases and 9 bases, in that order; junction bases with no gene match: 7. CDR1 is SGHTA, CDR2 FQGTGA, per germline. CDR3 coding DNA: TGTGCCAGCAGCCCCTGGGGAGGGCGTGAGCAGTTCTTC. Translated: CASSPWGGREQFF.